Sequencing of this T cell receptor beta chain was carried out in a study of cytomegalovirus exposure and HLA in healthy donors (TCRdb year 2017). Looking at the study overall: According to an earlier analysis of several hundred of the donors, roughly 180 million T cells yielded 90 million to 130 million unique TCR beta sequences and about 300 Gb of sequence data. An early release covering over 500 HLA-typed donors comprised approximately 300 gigabases of sequencing data and roughly 85 million unique TCR sequences. Among the 398 genotyped donors, around 81% belonged to the genetic ancestry cluster associated with self-reported Caucasian donors. The aim of the study was to test whether cataloging public T cell receptors could identify signatures of past pathogen exposure. Using immunosequencing, the study profiled T cell repertoires from about 650 subjects and related those repertoires to cytomegalovirus serostatus. Besides the first cohort of around 670 subjects, a separate validation cohort made up of 120 different subjects was used. High-throughput TCR immunosequencing, statistical association of individual TCRs with disease status, and machine learning were combined to predict cytomegalovirus infection status. To study patterns of TCR occurrence, a later analysis re-analyzed previously published TCR beta repertoires from several hundred donors and added high-resolution HLA genotyping. Rather than using new phenotypic data, the later analysis identified candidate immune exposures from TCR beta sequences and from how often those sequences occurred across donors. An earlier analysis of roughly 580 of the donors used high-throughput TCR beta sequencing to judge whether each TCR beta V gene segment behaved as functional or pseudogenic. Donor age, sex, ethnicity and CMV serostatus were compiled alongside the repertoire data. A later genetic analysis used genome-wide SNP genotypes for 398 of the 666 donors, treating that subset as a discovery cohort. Every discovery cohort repertoire had been produced on one sequencing platform. HLA typing covered class I and class II loci at four-digit resolution. The number of donors typed differed by locus, with roughly 629-640 for A, B, C, DRB1 and DQB1, 522 for DQA1, approximately 570 for DPA1, and around 430 for DPB1. Several DR-DQ haplotypes were handled as single units for association and clustering, since linkage in the cohort was strong. Across roughly 420 genotyped donors of the cohort, an average of 235,054 unique TCR beta nucleotide sequences per donor were sequenced, and 15% to 20% of those sequences were non-productive.

Study-wide conclusions, independent of this receptor: A later analysis found that TCR association rates varied across HLA loci, with DRB1 alleles showing the most associated TCRs and HLA-C alleles the fewest. Broadly in line with IMGT annotations, most TCR beta V segments showed up in productive rearrangements about 90% or about 30% of the time in an earlier analysis of 587 of the donors. Because the 87-base-pair reads could not distinguish some IMGT-functional V segments, including TRBV6-2 and TRBV6-3, those segments were excluded. A cluster of highly shared sequence variants was judged likely to represent a technical artifact of the sequencing pipeline. The authors suggested that the approach could potentially be extended to other disease states and immunological phenotypes. V-gene and J-gene trimming of TCR beta chains was associated with a missense DCLRE1C variant in a later genetic analysis, and the association was replicated in an independent cohort. In a later analysis, HLA-associated TCR beta chains showed more clonal expansion and lower generation probabilities than non-associated chains that were equally common. The classifier was reported to diagnose cytomegalovirus status with high specificity and sensitivity in both the original and validation cohorts. A few of the identified cytomegalovirus-associated TCR beta chains were confirmed in vitro to be specific for cytomegalovirus antigens. Only TCR beta chains were sequenced in this cohort, and the absence of alpha or paired-chain data limited detectable features. A further reported finding was that TCR beta sequences accurately predicted the HLA-A and HLA-B alleles for most subjects in the first cohort. Across donors, most TCR sequences were observed very rarely, whereas some public TCRs were present in many individuals. Several of the top co-occurrence clusters appeared to be linked to parvovirus B19, influenza, CMV and Epstein-Barr virus, according to a later analysis. A later analysis found that most CMV-associated TCR beta chains appeared HLA-restricted, with HLA associations seemingly driven largely by CMV exposure. The study listed 164 TCR beta chains as associated with cytomegalovirus. Linkage disequilibrium might explain the correlated functional status among segregating V segments, but an unknown experimental factor could not be excluded. Because HLA typing was unavailable for some donors at each locus, only the typed subset was used in association tests. Roughly 15 rarely observed V segments, including chromosome 9 orphons, were excluded from the earlier analysis of 550 to 700 of the donors because counts were too low. CMV serostatus was the only immune exposure information available for the cohort. The presence/absence analyses assumed that sequencing depth was roughly uniform across donors, and that assumption may not be true. Specific HLA alleles were associated with 16,951 TCR beta sequences at a false discovery rate of 0.05 in a later analysis. When HLA alleles, especially DR and DQ, strongly co-occurred, TCR associations were difficult to assign to individual alleles. A later genetic analysis reported fewer N-insertions in productive TCRs among donors in an Asian-associated ancestry cluster than the roughly 720-donor mean.

Sequences SSHAT (CDR1) and FNYEAQ (CDR2) are obtained from the germline V gene (reference sequence). The CDR3, cysteine through phenylalanine, is 14 amino acids long. The read is trimmed to its CDR3 DNA, 42 bases read in frame from base 1. As for this clone: Its target antigen remains unknown. The junction does not match germline at one end; this may be a read error.

In total, approximately 610 healthy bone marrow donors made up the cohort. At the time of sampling, every cohort member was nominally healthy, though immune exposures that went unrecorded were likely present. The donor tested CMV seropositive and was one of the 289 seropositive cohort members. A peripheral blood sample was collected from each donor, and TCR beta sequencing was performed on peripheral blood mononuclear cells. Genomic DNA was extracted from the blood cell samples with the Qiagen DNeasy Blood Extraction Kit. Library prep was done by the immunoSEQ multiplex PCR assay. The multiplex PCR relied on a mix of 60 forward primers for TCR Vbeta segments and 13 reverse primers for TCR Jbeta segments. The CDR3 region of rearranged TCR beta genes was amplified from genomic DNA with a multiplex PCR assay. On the Illumina HiSeq System, the amplified TCR beta libraries were sequenced as 87-base-pair reads. The authors processed their data as follows. In a later analysis, tens of millions of unique TCR beta chains were counted across the 500 to 850 repertoires, and roughly 9.9 million of these chains were shared by at least two donors. Raw reads were error-corrected and collapsed into unique sequences with a nearest-neighbor algorithm that merged closely related sequences to remove PCR and sequencing errors. Alignment of CDR3 sequences to IMGT reference sequences was used to assign V, D and J gene segments. Each retained sequence needed at least a six-nucleotide match to both a V gene segment and a J gene segment. A rearrangement was called productive if the CDR3 had no stop codons and remained in frame with V and J, and every other rearrangement was called non-productive. CDR3 was defined by IMGT convention, running from the second conserved V-encoded cysteine to the conserved J-encoded phenylalanine. The earlier analysis of 450 to 750 of the donors excluded any sequence lacking an unambiguous match to a single V gene segment. An earlier analysis of 587 of the donors classified V segments as functional when productive rearrangements were above 56.7% and as segregating when the standard deviation between donors was above 5%. A statistical classification framework was developed to diagnose cytomegalovirus status using the catalog of TCR beta chain sequences. In a later analysis, TCR nucleotide sequences were compared against IMGT/GENE-DB human TR gene sequences so that V and J genes could be assigned. The TCRdist pipeline was used in a later analysis to assign CDR3 sequences and most-parsimonious VDJ recombination scenarios. In a later analysis, every TCR beta chain was defined by the combination of its CDR3 amino acid sequence and its V-gene family, and reads without a unique V-gene family were dropped. A later analysis removed nearly 600 highly shared, low-generation-probability nucleotide sequences to deal with suspected cross-contamination and a sequencing artifact. For each public chain, a later analysis derived a clonal expansion index from normalized ranks of inferred template counts within each repertoire. Generation probabilities in a later analysis came from a VDJ recombination model fitted to out-of-frame rearrangements, and those results were checked against IGoR. In a later analysis, TCR-TCR, TCR-HLA and TCR-CMV co-occurrence was scored with hypergeometric tests, and a repertoire-size bias correction was applied to TCR pairs. To estimate false discovery rates, a later analysis permuted the HLA or CMV assignments 20 times. A later analysis grouped co-occurring TCRs with DBSCAN, adding TCRdist sequence similarity when clustering within HLA-allele-positive subsets. Co-occurrence clustering excluded repertoires with fewer than 30,000 or more than 120,000 public chains, plus five with anomalous nucleotide sharing. This immuneACCESS table, as held by TCRdb, lists in-frame sequences with V and J called but not all clones. Of the missing ones, under half trace to an unresolved V gene in checked studies; the others have no known cause. The V and J calls and clone size come from that table; D and trimming were worked out from the DNA. The table for this sample lists roughly 150,000 clones; 70% of them were counted only once. The ten largest clones add up to 2% to 2.5% of the sample.

What was sequenced was PBMCs. Recombination linked TRBV7-7 to TRBJ2-5; 7 bases in the middle match TRBD1. This sequence originates from an older woman in good health and CMV-seropositive. The CDR3 sequence is CASSRRTGGETQYF. Here is the DNA: TGTGCTAGCAGCCGTCGGACAGGCGGGGAGACCCAGTACTTC.